The 27 T cell receptor beta chains below come from one sample, sequenced in a study of molecular identifiers for immune sequencing clone quantification. TCRdb itself ran the PCR reads through MiXCR, one entry per CDR3 protein. Here the sample spans about 65,000 distinct CDR3 sequences, approximately 18% being singletons. Sequencing was done on a sample of naive CD8+ T cells from blood, with Jurkat cell RNA spiked in. Regarding subset: FACS-sorted CD8+CD4-CCR7+CD45RA+ naive T cells. These receptors were collected from a human donor in good health. Some libraries in this study had Jurkat cell RNA spiked in.

This clonotype turned up a few times. J is TRBJ2-1 and V is TRBV24-1; tentative D call: TRBD2 (6 bases). The ends were cut back, 4 bases at V and 5 bases at J, with 17 bases in the middle. Per the germline V gene, CDR1 is KGHDR and CDR2 is SFDVKD. This CDR3 has 16 amino acids. The CDR3 coding sequence is TGTGCCACCAGTGACCCCCGGGACTGGAGCAACAATGAGCAGTTCTTC. Translation gives CATSDPRDWSNNEQFF.

The CDR3 DNA reads as TGTGCCAGCAGCTTAGGCCAGACCCACGAGCAGTACTTC. Protein: CASSLGQTHEQYF. V gene TRBV11-3 combines with J gene TRBJ2-7; D remains unclear. The germline gives CDR1 SGHNT, CDR2 YENEEA. This CDR3 is built from 13 residues. Trimming shortened V by 1 base and J by 5 bases, and 9 bases separated the two germline ends.

A word on this clonotype: It is likely a read error, because the conserved phenylalanine at the end of the CDR3 is missing. The genes are TRBV15 and TRBJ2-5; TRBD2 might be the D (6 bases). The CDR3 consists of 13 residues. The V end was cut by 3 bases, the J end by 4 bases, with 9 bases between. Per germline, CDR1 LNHNV and CDR2 YYDKDF (reference sequence). CDR3 amino acids: CATSSRRGETQYS. CDR3 bases: TGTGCCACCAGCAGTAGGAGGGGAGAGACCCAGTACTCC.

This clonotype appeared many times. CDR3 sequence reads: CASSPPGTLAGNEQFF. CDR3 nucleotides: TGTGCCAGCAGTCCACCCGGGACTCTAGCGGGCAATGAGCAGTTCTTC. The chain couples TRBV25-1 to TRBJ2-1; 8 bases line up with TRBD2. CDR1 and CDR2 from the germline V gene are MGHDK and SYGVNS. V was clipped by 5 bases and J by 6 bases; unmatched bases: 12. The CDR3 extends over 16 amino acids.

In the case of this clonotype: Sequence at one end of the junction differs from germline and may be a read error. The chain recombines TRBV27 with TRBJ1-6; the D is unclear. CDR3 size: 15 residues. Germline V gene data show CDR1 as MNHEY and CDR2 as SMNVEV (reference sequence). The CDR3 region is CASGFRKSYNSPLHF. Written as DNA, the CDR3 is TGTGCCAGCGGTTTCAGGAAAAGCTATAATTCACCCCTCCACTTT.

This clonotype has at least ten counts. The rearrangement uses TRBV27 and TRBJ2-3; D may correspond to TRBD1 or TRBD2 (5 bases each). The germline V gene has CDR1 MNHEY and CDR2 SMNVEV (reference sequence). With 0 bases removed from V and 2 bases from J, the gap between germline ends came to 15 bases. The CDR3 covers 17 residues. The CDR3 region is CASSLSGFGGTTDTQYF. CDR3 sequence (DNA): TGTGCCAGCAGTTTATCCGGATTTGGGGGAACCACAGATACGCAGTATTTT.

This clonotype was picked up a small number of times. The genes are TRBV20-1 and TRBJ2-4; D possibly matches TRBD1 or TRBD2 (5 bases each). V lost 6 bases and J lost 6, with 18 bases in between. Germline CDR1 and CDR2: DFQATT and SNEGSKA (reference sequence). This CDR3 comprises 14 residues. CDR3: CSATRTGRGNIQYF. The CDR3 coding sequence is TGCAGTGCAACCCGGACTGGAAGGGGAAACATTCAGTACTTC.

Many counts were recorded for this clonotype. This chain links TRBV4-3 with TRBJ2-5; D perhaps matches TRBD1 (6 bases). The CDR3 has 14 amino acids. CDR1 is LGHNA and CDR2 is YSLEER in the germline V gene. Trimming took off 0 bases at V and 4 bases at J, with 9 bases between the two ends. The CDR3 sequence is CASSQDPGVETQYF. Here the CDR3 DNA reads TGCGCCAGCAGCCAAGATCCAGGGGTAGAGACCCAGTACTTC.

This clonotype appeared many times. The chain combines TRBV4-1 with TRBJ2-1, with D tentatively TRBD1 (5 bases). CDR3 length equals 12 residues. Trimming removed 0 bases at V and 9 bases at J, with 6 bases between. Germline V gene data show CDR1 as MGHRA and CDR2 as YSYEKL. The CDR3 sequence: CASSQERGEQFF. In DNA form, the CDR3 reads TGCGCCAGCAGCCAAGAAAGGGGTGAGCAGTTCTTC.

This clonotype was counted ten times or more. The genes are TRBV6-2 or TRBV6-3 and TRBJ1-1; tentatively, D is TRBD1 (6 bases). Germline V gene data show CDR1 as MNHEY and CDR2 as SVGEGT. The CDR3 has 14 residues. Trimming stripped 11 bases from V and 5 bases from J, with 21 bases between. The CDR3 spells CASAGGQGYTEAFF. CDR3 nucleotides: TGTGCCTCTGCCGGGGGTCAGGGGTATACTGAAGCTTTCTTT.

Concerning this clonotype itself: A much larger clone sits a single nucleotide away, making a read error possible. V usage is TRBV20-1 and J usage is TRBJ2-2; D call uncertain. CDR1 and CDR2 (germline): DFQATT, SNEGSKA (reference sequence). The CDR3 totals 13 residues. CDR3 nucleotides: TGCGGTGCTAGTCCGCTAGTTACCGGGGAGCTGTTTTTT. Protein: CGASPLVTGELFF.

As concerns this clonotype: The junction and the germline gene differ at one end; a read error may be behind it. The chain employs TRBV29-1 and TRBJ2-7; D remains unclear. The germline V gene encodes CDR1 SQVTM and CDR2 ANQGSEA. This CDR3 has 13 residues. The CDR3 spells CSAESGDTYEQYF. The DNA of the CDR3 is TGCAGCGCTGAATCGGGCGATACCTACGAGCAGTACTTC.

This clonotype showed up just a few times. The CDR3 sequence: CAEPPRAGDFYGYTF. CDR3 DNA sequence: TGTGCCGAACCCCCTAGGGCAGGGGATTTCTATGGCTACACCTTC. The chain combines TRBV12-3 or TRBV12-4 with TRBJ1-2, with D maybe TRBD1 (6 bases). The CDR3 is 15 residues long. Deletions cut 11 bases from V and 4 bases from J, with 23 bases between.

This clonotype was found many times. The genes are TRBV7-9 and TRBJ2-2, with 9 bases aligning to TRBD1. Germline CDR1 SEHNR, CDR2 FQNEAQ (reference sequence). The CDR3 extends over 15 amino acids. V lost 4 bases, J lost 3 bases, and 3 bases stayed unmatched. The CDR3 region has the DNA TGTGCCAGCAGCTCCGGGACAGGGCACACCGGGGAGCTGTTTTTT. This translates into CASSSGTGHTGELFF.

This clonotype was recorded many times. The V gene is TRBV29-1, the J gene TRBJ2-3; weak D call: TRBD1 (6 bases). Germline V gene data show CDR1 as SQVTM and CDR2 as ANQGSEA. With 0 bases removed from V and 5 bases from J, the gap between germline ends came to 9 bases. This CDR3 region has 13 residues. The CDR3 is CSVEDQGGDTQYF. CDR3 nucleotides: TGCAGCGTTGAAGATCAAGGGGGAGATACGCAGTATTTT.

As to this clonotype: Since a much larger clone is just one base distant, this may be a read error. The chain couples TRBV4-1 to TRBJ1-4; no clear D gene. Germline lookup yields CDR1 MGHRA and CDR2 YSYEKL. The CDR3 has 13 amino acids. The CDR3 DNA reads TGCGCCAGCAGCCAAGGGACGGATGAAAAACTGGTTTTT. As protein: CASSQGTDEKLVF.

Points on this clonotype: This could be a read error, since a much larger clone is one nucleotide away. This chain connects TRBV20-1 to TRBJ2-3; a weak D match, TRBD1 (5 bases). Germline V CDR1 and CDR2: DFQATT, SNEGSKA (reference sequence). The CDR3 sequence is 14 residues long. Trimming shortened V by 2 bases and J by 14 bases, and 23 bases separated the two germline ends. The CDR3: CSARPPDSQQALYF. In DNA form, the CDR3 reads TGCAGTGCTAGACCTCCTGACAGCCAACAAGCTCTGTATTTT.

There are a few counts of this clonotype. The chain joins TRBV12-3 or TRBV12-4 to TRBJ2-3; D remains ambiguous. CDR3 length: 15 residues. V lost 5 bases and J 0 bases, leaving 12 bases between the germline ends. CDR3 protein: CASSGLSGSTDTQYF. CDR3 coding DNA: TGTGCCAGCAGTGGATTATCCGGGAGCACAGATACGCAGTATTTT.

This chain joins TRBV27 and TRBJ2-5, with 14 bases that match TRBD2. Looked up from germline, CDR1 is MNHEY and CDR2 is SMNVEV (reference sequence). The CDR3 consists of 17 residues. V gave up 7 bases and J gave up 5 bases; unmatched junction bases: 12. Here the CDR3 DNA reads TGTGCCAGCAAAGCTCTTGGACTAGCGGGAGGAGGTGAGACCCAGTACTTC. Its translation is CASKALGLAGGGETQYF.

On this clonotype: Possible read error: a much larger clone is one base away. V usage is TRBV12-3 or TRBV12-4 and J usage is TRBJ2-1, with 7 bases identical to TRBD2. The V and J ends lost 4 bases and 5 bases, in that order; junction bases with no gene match: 8. The CDR3 length is 15 residues. CDR3 DNA sequence: TGTGCCAGCAGTTCACGGACTAGAGGGGACAATGAGCAGTTCTTC. Its translation is CASSSRTRGDNEQFF.

This clonotype was found many times. J is TRBJ2-1 and V is TRBV13; D unclear. The germline V gene has CDR1 PRHDT and CDR2 FYEKMQ (reference sequence). The CDR3 runs 15 residues. The V end lost 3 bases, the J end lost 0 bases, and 9 bases lay between the germline ends. CDR3 region: CASSLLLSSYNEQFF. For the CDR3, the DNA is TGTGCCAGCAGCTTGCTATTAAGCTCCTACAATGAGCAGTTCTTC.

This clonotype has ten or more counts. The chain joins TRBV5-1 to TRBJ2-7; D remains unclear. The CDR3 spans 14 residues. Germline V gene sequence: CDR1 SGHRS, CDR2 YFSETQ. The germline V and J ends were trimmed by 3 bases and 6 bases, with 16 bases remaining between them. As DNA, the CDR3 is TGCGCCAGCAGCTCGGACCTAACTCCCCTCGAGCAGTACTTC. It specifies CASSSDLTPLEQYF.

This clonotype was seen at least ten times. The chain combines TRBV5-1 with TRBJ2-7; perhaps D is TRBD1 or TRBD2 (5 bases each). Germline CDR1 SGHRS, CDR2 YFSETQ. V was shortened by 3 bases and J by 3 bases, with 34 bases between the two germline ends. This CDR3 region has 21 residues. DNA for the CDR3: TGCGCCAGCAGCTATGAGCGTGGCCGGGACGCCTTCGCCGGGATCGGCTACGAGCAGTACTTC. This encodes CASSYERGRDAFAGIGYEQYF.

Many counts were recorded for this clonotype. The CDR3: CAGTSGSSYEQYF. In DNA form, the CDR3 reads TGTGCCGGAACTAGCGGGAGCTCCTACGAGCAGTACTTC. V is TRBV6-2 or TRBV6-3 and J is TRBJ2-7; 11 positions match TRBD2. CDR1 is MNHEY and CDR2 is SVGEGT in the germline V gene. Trimming removed 11 bases from V and 0 bases from J; junction bases left unmatched: 3. This CDR3 comprises 13 residues.

This chain connects TRBV15 to TRBJ2-7; either TRBD1 or TRBD2 may supply D (5 bases each). V was clipped by 4 bases and J by 3 bases, with 22 bases between them. This CDR3 is built from 17 residues. CDR1 and CDR2 from the germline V gene are LNHNV and YYDKDF (reference sequence). The CDR3 bases are TGTGCCACCAGCACCCGTCCAGGGACGGTCCTCCACTACGAGCAGTACTTC. Translation: CATSTRPGTVLHYEQYF.

This clonotype occurred many times. This chain joins TRBV7-6 and TRBJ2-3; TRBD2 agrees at 10 bases. This CDR3 contains 16 residues. The ends lost 7 bases at V and 5 bases at J; junction bases unmatched: 12. The germline V gene encodes CDR1 SGHVS and CDR2 FNYEAQ. The CDR3 DNA sequence: TGTGCCAGCACCCGCACGGAGCGGGAGGGCGTAGATACGCAGTATTTT. It codes for CASTRTEREGVDTQYF. The full variable domain, in which reference TRBV7-6 and TRBJ2-3 provide the parts outside the CDR3, is GAGVSQSPRYKVTKRGQDVALRCDPISGHVSLYWYRQALGQGPEFLTYFNYEAQQDKSGLPNDRFSAERPEGSISTLTIQRTEQRDSAMYRCASTRTEREGVDTQYFGPGTRLTVL.

This clonotype was observed at least ten times. As DNA, the CDR3 is TGCGCCAGCAGCCAAGACAGGCAGCGCTACGAGCAGTACTTC. Translated: CASSQDRQRYEQYF. The gene calls are TRBV4-3 and TRBJ2-7; D is unclear. In germline, CDR1 is LGHNA, CDR2 YSLEER. This CDR3 region has 14 residues. Between the trimmed V and J ends, which lost 0 bases and 3 bases, there was a span of 9 bases.